The subject of this entry is one T cell receptor (beta chain). The antigen is unknown. The source of the sample is a study of human CD8 memory T cell subsets. The study's findings and limits: Similarly high diversity marked stem-like memory and precursor exhausted T cells, unlike effector memory cells. Among T cell receptor chains, only the beta chains were sequenced in this study.

Total CD8+ T cells were enriched by a separation that was negative and magnetic. UMI-labeled 5' RACE was used to make TCR beta libraries. TCRdb reprocessed the 5' RACE reads and keeps a single row for each CDR3 protein, giving no DNA. This repertoire includes about 6,200 distinct CDR3 sequences. The CDR3 has 12 residues. Germline assignment: CDR1 SGDLS and CDR2 YYNGEE. This chain connects TRBV9 to TRBJ1-1. The clonotype comes from a human donor in good health. The sample was CD8+ effector memory T cells (TEM) sorted from PBMCs. The subset denotes: effector memory CD8 T cells, CCR7- CD45RO+ CD95+. The CDR3 reads CASSGALAEAFF. Variable domain in full (rest from reference TRBV9 and TRBJ1-1): DSGVTQTPKHLITATGQRVTLRCSPRSGDLSVYWYQQSLDQGLQFLIQYYNGEERAKGNILERFSAQQFPDLHSELNLSSLELGDSALYFCASSGALAEAFFGQGTRLTVV.